A single sample is the source of the 2 T cell receptor beta chains below, sequenced in a study of shared clonotypes between healthy human individuals. Naive CD8 populations comprised CD45RO-negative cells positively selected for CCR7, excluding terminally differentiated effector memory CD45RA+ cells. Profiled with immunoSEQ multiplex PCR; TCRdb holds only in-frame clones, not every one. The sample yields under 2,000,000 clones, about 95% seen once. The sample comprised naive CD8+ T cells sorted from blood. These receptors all stem from a man in his late teens or twenties in good health.

The chain couples TRBV5-1 to TRBJ2-2; D gene ambiguous. There are 17 residues in the CDR3. Germline CDR1 and CDR2: SGHRS and YFSETQ. V lost 0 bases and J lost 5, with 17 bases in between. CDR3 sequence reads: CASSLVAAELGTGELFF. DNA of the CDR3: TGCGCCAGCAGCTTGGTGGCGGCCGAATTAGGGACCGGGGAGCTGTTTTTT.

V and J are TRBV7-9 and TRBJ2-3; D not resolved. Germline V lookup: CDR1 SEHNR, CDR2 FQNEAQ (reference sequence). V dropped 1 base and J dropped 5 bases, with 4 bases sitting between them. The CDR3 covers 12 residues. CDR3 in amino acids: CASSLEIDTQYF. The CDR3 DNA sequence: TGTGCCAGCAGCTTAGAAATAGATACGCAGTATTTT.